This TCR beta chain was observed in a study of blood T cells in healthy people across ages. V shed 1 base, J shed 3 bases, and the junction held 9 bases outside the gene matches. The CDR3 covers 19 residues. Looked up from germline, CDR1 is SEHNR and CDR2 is FQNEAQ (reference sequence). A second PCR, run for roughly 7 to 11 cycles, used a sample-barcoded 5' primer plus a J-beta primer mix. Each sample provided no less than 2.5 million CDR3-containing paired-end reads. TCRdb re-analysed the 5' RACE reads in MiXCR, keeping a single row per CDR3 protein. Among about 1 million distinct CDR3 sequences listed, around 43% were seen once.

This rearrangement joins TRBV7-9 to TRBJ2-6; 10 bases match TRBD1. Input material: blood. This TCR derives from a woman in her sixties in good health. The DNA for the CDR3 is TGTGCCAGCAGCTTAGTGGGACAGGGGCTAACGCGTGGGGCCAACGTCCTGACTTTC. Translating it yields CASSLVGQGLTRGANVLTF.